The clone carrying this TCR beta chain was counted ten times or more. This entry comes from a study of regulatory T cells in long-lasting Graves disease. Overall study context: Persistent cases took antithyroid drugs over 5 years and stayed TSH receptor antibody positive.

Looked up from germline, CDR1 is SEHNR and CDR2 is FQNEAQ (reference sequence). The CDR3 contains 13 residues. The V and J ends lost 1 base and 8 bases respectively, with 11 bases between them. In building TCR beta libraries, iRepertoire HTBI primers were used together with Arm-PCR of CDR3 regions. TCRdb ran MiXCR on the multiplex PCR reads and lists one entry per CDR3 protein. The data contain 250,000 to 300,000 distinct CDR3 sequences, under 25% of them singletons. Time point meaning: persistent/refractory GD, antithyroid drugs over 5 years with positive TRAb. RNA isolated from PBMCs was used to make the TCR library.

The input for sequencing was peripheral blood mononuclear cells (PBMCs), taken when the disease was refractory, from a patient treated with antithyroid drugs. The receptor's source is a female donor with Graves disease. This chain connects TRBV7-9 to TRBJ1-1; D not certain. CDR3 coding DNA: TGTGCCAGCAGCTTAGAGCTGGAGACGGAAGCTTTCTTT. Translated, it gives CASSLELETEAFF.